The clone carrying this T cell receptor (beta chain) appeared many times. Its antigen is unknown. CDR3 length equals 13 residues. The germline gives CDR1 DFQATT, CDR2 SNEGSKA (reference sequence). Trimming shortened V by 6 bases and J by 3 bases, and 15 bases separated the two germline ends. This record belongs to a study of T-cell reconstitution after alpha-beta-depleted transplantation in children. Overall study results and limits: Expanded graft clones numbering several hundred reportedly gave rise to alpha-beta T cells about two months after transplant.

Researchers prepared the TCRbeta library using unique molecular identifiers, the study reports. TCRdb reprocessed the PCR reads with MiXCR, giving one entry per CDR3 protein. The sample contains 95,000 to 150,000 distinct CDR3 sequences, roughly 23% of which appear only once. The TCR comes from a male patient between 2 and 10 years old who had a stem cell transplant for chronic granulomatous disease, so the T cells may come from the graft donor. This chain joins TRBV20-1 and TRBJ2-7; a weak D match, TRBD2 (6 bases). The sequences come from PBMCs, mostly from graft donor cells, collected 180 days after TCRalphabeta/CD19-depleted stem cell transplant. This CDR3 reads CSAQLTGVYEQYF. CDR3 nucleotide sequence: TGCAGTGCCCAACTAACGGGGGTCTACGAGCAGTACTTC.